Listed below are T cell receptor beta chains from one sample, sequenced in a study of T cell responses to AZD1222 COVID-19 vaccine. Clones were read by immunoSEQ multiplex PCR, and TCRdb kept only the in-frame ones, dropping some. The table records around 150,000 clones, 94% of them present only once. This material consisted of peripheral blood, taken 28 days after the second AZD1222 dose. The source of these receptors is an adult who received the AZD1222 COVID-19 vaccine. The CDR3 runs from the conserved cysteine through the conserved F or W. Each record gives: clone size, J gene, D gene, V gene, CDR3 protein, CDR3 DNA. A D gene is named only where the DNA matches it firmly. Where a row states a size, it is once, few, many or the class of an expanded clone; other rows omit it.

-,TRBJ1-2,TRBD1,TRBV2,CVSLSDRTVLYGYTF,TGTGTCTCACTATCGGACAGGACGGTCCTCTATGGCTACACCTTC
-,TRBJ1-1,-,TRBV6-5,CASRQGQNTEAFF,TGTGCCAGCAGACAGGGCCAGAACACTGAAGCTTTCTTT
once,TRBJ1-6,-,TRBV12-3/TRBV12-4,CASSLPRESPLHF,TGTGCCAGCAGTTTACCCAGGGAATCACCCCTCCACTTT
-,TRBJ1-1,TRBD1,TRBV28,CASSLWGQGWSTEAFF,TGTGCCAGCAGTTTATGGGGACAGGGTTGGAGCACTGAAGCTTTCTTT
-,TRBJ1-2,-,TRBV11-2,CASSLDSKPYGYTF,TGTGCCAGCAGCTTAGATTCTAAACCCTATGGCTACACCTTC
-,TRBJ1-1,-,TRBV5-8,CASSLGTGRGFTEAFF,TGTGCCAGCAGCTTGGGAACAGGGCGAGGATTCACTGAAGCTTTCTTT
-,TRBJ2-7,TRBD2,TRBV6-5,CASSWSAGGEQYF,TGTGCCAGCAGTTGGAGCGCGGGAGGCGAGCAGTACTTC
-,TRBJ2-2,-,TRBV27,CASKKLVGAGDTGELFF,TGTGCCAGCAAGAAACTCGTGGGGGCCGGGGACACCGGGGAGCTGTTTTTT
once,TRBJ2-1,-,TRBV3-1/TRBV3-2,CASSQAQSNYNEQFF,TGTGCCAGCAGCCAAGCCCAATCCAACTACAATGAGCAGTTCTTC
-,TRBJ2-3,-,TRBV10-1,CASSDLGFVPADTQYF,TGCGCCAGCAGTGACCTAGGCTTCGTTCCCGCAGATACGCAGTATTTT
-,TRBJ2-5,-,TRBV9,CASSAGETQYF,TGTGCCAGCAGCGCCGGGGAGACCCAGTACTTC
once,TRBJ2-2,-,TRBV3-1/TRBV3-2,CASSLRPGELFF,TGTGCCAGCAGCCTCCGGCCCGGGGAGCTGTTTTTT